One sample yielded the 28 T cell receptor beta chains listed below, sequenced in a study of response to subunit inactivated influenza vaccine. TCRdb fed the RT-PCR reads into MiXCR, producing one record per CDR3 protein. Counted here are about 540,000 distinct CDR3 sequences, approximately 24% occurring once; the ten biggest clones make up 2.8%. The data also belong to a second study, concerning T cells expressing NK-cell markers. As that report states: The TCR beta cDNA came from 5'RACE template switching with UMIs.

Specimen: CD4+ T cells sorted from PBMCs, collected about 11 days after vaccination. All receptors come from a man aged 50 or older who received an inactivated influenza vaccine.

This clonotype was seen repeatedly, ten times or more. The CDR3 DNA reads as TGTGCCAGCGGATCTAGCGGGAAGGGAGGCAATGAGCAGTTCTTC. Translated, it gives CASGSSGKGGNEQFF. The rearrangement links TRBV12-3 or TRBV12-4 to TRBJ2-1, with 9 positions matching TRBD2. The V gene end was trimmed by 8 bases and the J gene end by 6 bases; junction bases not matched to a gene: 11. CDR3 length equals 15 residues.

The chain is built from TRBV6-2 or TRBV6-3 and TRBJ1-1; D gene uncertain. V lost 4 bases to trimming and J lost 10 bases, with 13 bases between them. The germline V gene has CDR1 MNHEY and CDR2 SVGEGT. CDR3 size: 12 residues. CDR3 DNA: TGTGCCAGCAGTTGGGAAAATAAACGAGCTTTCTTT. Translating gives CASSWENKRAFF.

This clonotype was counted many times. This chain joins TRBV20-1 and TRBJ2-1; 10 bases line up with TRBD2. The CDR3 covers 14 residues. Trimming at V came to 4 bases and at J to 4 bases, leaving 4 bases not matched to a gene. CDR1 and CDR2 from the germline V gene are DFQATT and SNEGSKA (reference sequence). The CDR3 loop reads CSATGTSAYNEQFF. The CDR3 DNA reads TGCAGTGCTACCGGGACTAGCGCTTACAATGAGCAGTTCTTC.

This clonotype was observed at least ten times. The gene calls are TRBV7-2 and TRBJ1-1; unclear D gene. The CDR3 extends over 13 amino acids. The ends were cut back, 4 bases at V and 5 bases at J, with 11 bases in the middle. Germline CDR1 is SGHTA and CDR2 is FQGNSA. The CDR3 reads CASSSDGGTEAFF. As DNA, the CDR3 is TGTGCCAGCAGCTCCGACGGAGGAACTGAAGCTTTCTTT. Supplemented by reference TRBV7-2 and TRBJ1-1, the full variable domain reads GAGVSQSPSNKVTEKGKDVELRCDPISGHTALYWYRQSLGQGLEFLIYFQGNSAPDKSGLPSDRFSAERTGGSVSTLTIQRTQQEDSAVYLCASSSDGGTEAFFGQGTRLTVV.

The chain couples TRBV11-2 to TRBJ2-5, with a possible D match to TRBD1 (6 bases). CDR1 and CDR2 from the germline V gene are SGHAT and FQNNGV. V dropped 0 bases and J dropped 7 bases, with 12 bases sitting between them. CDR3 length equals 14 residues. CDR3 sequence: CASSLEQGTRTQYF. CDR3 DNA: TGTGCCAGCAGCTTAGAACAGGGTACTCGGACCCAGTACTTC.

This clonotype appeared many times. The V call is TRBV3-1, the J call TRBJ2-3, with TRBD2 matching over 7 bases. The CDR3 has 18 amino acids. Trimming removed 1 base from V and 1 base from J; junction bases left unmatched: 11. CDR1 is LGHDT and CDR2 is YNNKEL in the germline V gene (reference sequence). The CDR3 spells CASSQGWGGWGRTDTQYF. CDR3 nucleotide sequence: TGTGCCAGCAGCCAAGGATGGGGGGGTTGGGGCCGCACAGATACGCAGTATTTT.

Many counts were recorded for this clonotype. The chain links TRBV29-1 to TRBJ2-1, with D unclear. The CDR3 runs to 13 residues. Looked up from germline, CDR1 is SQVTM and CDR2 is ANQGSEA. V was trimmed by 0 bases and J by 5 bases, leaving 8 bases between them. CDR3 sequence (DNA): TGCAGCGTTGAAGACAGGACGAACAATGAGCAGTTCTTC. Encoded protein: CSVEDRTNNEQFF.

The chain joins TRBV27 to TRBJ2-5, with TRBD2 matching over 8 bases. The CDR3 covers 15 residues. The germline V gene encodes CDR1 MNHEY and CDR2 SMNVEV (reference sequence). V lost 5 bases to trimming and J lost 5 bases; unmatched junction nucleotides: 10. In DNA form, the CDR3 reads TGTGCCAGCAGTCCATCGCGGGGGGCAGGGGAGACCCAGTACTTC. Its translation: CASSPSRGAGETQYF.

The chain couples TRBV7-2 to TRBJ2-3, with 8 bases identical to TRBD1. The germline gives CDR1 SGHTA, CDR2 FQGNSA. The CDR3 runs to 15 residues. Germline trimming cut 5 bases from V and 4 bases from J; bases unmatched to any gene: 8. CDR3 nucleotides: TGTGCCAGCAGCACATCAGGGGGCAATGCAGATACGCAGTATTTT. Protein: CASSTSGGNADTQYF.

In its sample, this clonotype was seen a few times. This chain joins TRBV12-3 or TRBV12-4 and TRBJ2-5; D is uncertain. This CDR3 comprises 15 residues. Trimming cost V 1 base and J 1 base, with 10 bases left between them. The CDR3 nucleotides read TGTGCCAGCAGTTTAGGCACAGTCCGCCAAGAGACCCAGTACTTC. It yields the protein CASSLGTVRQETQYF.

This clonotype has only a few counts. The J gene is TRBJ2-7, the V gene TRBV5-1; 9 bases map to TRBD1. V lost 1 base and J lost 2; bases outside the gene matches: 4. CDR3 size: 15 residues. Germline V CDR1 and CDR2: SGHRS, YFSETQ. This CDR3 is CASSLRQGGPYEQYF. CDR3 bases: TGCGCCAGCAGCTTGCGACAGGGGGGTCCCTACGAGCAGTACTTC.

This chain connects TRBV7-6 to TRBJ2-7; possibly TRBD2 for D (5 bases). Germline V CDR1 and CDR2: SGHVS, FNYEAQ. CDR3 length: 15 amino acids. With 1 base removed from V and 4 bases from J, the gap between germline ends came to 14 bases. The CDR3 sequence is CASSLVGGSDYEQYF. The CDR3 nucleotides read TGTGCCAGCAGCTTAGTCGGTGGGAGTGATTACGAGCAGTACTTC. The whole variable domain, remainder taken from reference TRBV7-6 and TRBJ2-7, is GAGVSQSPRYKVTKRGQDVALRCDPISGHVSLYWYRQALGQGPEFLTYFNYEAQQDKSGLPNDRFSAERPEGSISTLTIQRTEQRDSAMYRCASSLVGGSDYEQYFGPGTRLTVT.

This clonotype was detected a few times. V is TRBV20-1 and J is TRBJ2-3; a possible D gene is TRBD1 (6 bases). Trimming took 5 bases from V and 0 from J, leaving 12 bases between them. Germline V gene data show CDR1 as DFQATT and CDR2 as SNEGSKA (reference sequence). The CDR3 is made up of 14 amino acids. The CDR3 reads CSAARGPSTDTQYF. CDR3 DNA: TGCAGTGCTGCCAGGGGTCCGAGCACAGATACGCAGTATTTT.

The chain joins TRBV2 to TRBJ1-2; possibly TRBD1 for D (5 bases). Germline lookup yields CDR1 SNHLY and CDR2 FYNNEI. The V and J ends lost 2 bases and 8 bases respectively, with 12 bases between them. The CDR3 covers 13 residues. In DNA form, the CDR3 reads TGTGCCAGCAGTGAAACGGGCAGGGCGGGCTACACCTTC. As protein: CASSETGRAGYTF.

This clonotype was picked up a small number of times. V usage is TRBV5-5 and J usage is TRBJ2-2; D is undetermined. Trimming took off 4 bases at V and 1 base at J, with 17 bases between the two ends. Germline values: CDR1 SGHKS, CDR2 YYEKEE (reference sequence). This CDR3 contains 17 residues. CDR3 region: CASSLLDRHENTGELFF. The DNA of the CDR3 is TGTGCCAGCAGCCTGCTGGACCGTCATGAGAACACCGGGGAGCTGTTTTTT.

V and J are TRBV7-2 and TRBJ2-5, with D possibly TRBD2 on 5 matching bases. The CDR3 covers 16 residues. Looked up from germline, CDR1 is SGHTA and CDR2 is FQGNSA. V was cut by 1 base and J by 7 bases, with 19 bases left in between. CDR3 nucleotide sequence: TGTGCCAGCAGCTTAGACCCCCAAGAGGGTCGGGGGACCCAGTACTTC. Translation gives CASSLDPQEGRGTQYF.

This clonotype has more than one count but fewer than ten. The CDR3 DNA follows: TGTGCCAGCAGCTTTTGGGGGGGAGCTAGCACAGATACGCAGTATTTT. Translation gives CASSFWGGASTDTQYF. This sequence joins TRBV7-2 and TRBJ2-3, with 7 bases fitting TRBD2. This CDR3 region has 16 residues. V lost 3 bases to trimming and J lost 0 bases; unmatched junction nucleotides: 6. Germline V gives CDR1 SGHTA, CDR2 FQGNSA. The entire variable domain, with the rest obtained from reference TRBV7-2 and TRBJ2-3, is as follows: GAGVSQSPSNKVTEKGKDVELRCDPISGHTALYWYRQSLGQGLEFLIYFQGNSAPDKSGLPSDRFSAERTGGSVSTLTIQRTQQEDSAVYLCASSFWGGASTDTQYFGPGTRLTVL.

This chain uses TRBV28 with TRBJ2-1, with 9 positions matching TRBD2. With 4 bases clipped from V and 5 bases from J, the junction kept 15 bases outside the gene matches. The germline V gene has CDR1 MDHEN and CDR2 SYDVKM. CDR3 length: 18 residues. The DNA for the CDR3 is TGTGCCAGCAGTTCCCCCCTAGGTAGCGGGAGTTCGCACAATGAGCAGTTCTTC. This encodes CASSSPLGSGSSHNEQFF.

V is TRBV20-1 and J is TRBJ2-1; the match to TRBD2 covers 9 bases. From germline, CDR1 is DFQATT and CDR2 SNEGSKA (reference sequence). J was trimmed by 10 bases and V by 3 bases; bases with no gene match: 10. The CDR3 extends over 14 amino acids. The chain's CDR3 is CSARELAGVSEQFF. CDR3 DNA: TGCAGTGCTAGGGAATTAGCGGGGGTATCGGAGCAGTTCTTC.

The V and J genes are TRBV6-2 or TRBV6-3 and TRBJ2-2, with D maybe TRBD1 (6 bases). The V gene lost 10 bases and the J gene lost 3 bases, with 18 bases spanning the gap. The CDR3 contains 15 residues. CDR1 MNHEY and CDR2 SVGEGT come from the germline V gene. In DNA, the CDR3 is TGTGCCACCAAGAACAGGGCAGGACACACCGGGGAGCTGTTTTTT. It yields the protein CATKNRAGHTGELFF.

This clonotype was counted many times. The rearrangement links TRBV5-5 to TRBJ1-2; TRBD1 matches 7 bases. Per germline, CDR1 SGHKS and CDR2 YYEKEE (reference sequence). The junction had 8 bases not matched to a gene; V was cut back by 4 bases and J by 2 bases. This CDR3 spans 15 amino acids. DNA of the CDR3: TGTGCCAGCAGCACCACAGGGGATATAAACTATGGCTACACCTTC. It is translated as CASSTTGDINYGYTF.

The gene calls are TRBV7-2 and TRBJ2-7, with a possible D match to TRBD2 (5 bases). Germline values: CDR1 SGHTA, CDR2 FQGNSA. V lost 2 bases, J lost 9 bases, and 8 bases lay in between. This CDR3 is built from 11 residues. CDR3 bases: TGTGCCAGCAGCTTACCGGGATTGCAGTACTTC. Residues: CASSLPGLQYF.

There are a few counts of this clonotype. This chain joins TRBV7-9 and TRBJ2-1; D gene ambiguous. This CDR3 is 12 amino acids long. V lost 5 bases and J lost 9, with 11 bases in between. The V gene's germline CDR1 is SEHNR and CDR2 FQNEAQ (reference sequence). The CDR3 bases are TGTGCCAGCAGCAAAGGCCTCTCTGAGCAGTTCTTC. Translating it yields CASSKGLSEQFF.

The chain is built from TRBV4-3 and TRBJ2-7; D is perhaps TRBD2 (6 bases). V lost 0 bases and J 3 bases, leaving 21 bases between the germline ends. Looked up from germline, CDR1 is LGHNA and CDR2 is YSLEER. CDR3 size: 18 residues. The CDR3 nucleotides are TGCGCCAGCAGCCAAGATTTTTCCCCTCGGCTAGCGCACTACGAGCAGTACTTC. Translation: CASSQDFSPRLAHYEQYF.

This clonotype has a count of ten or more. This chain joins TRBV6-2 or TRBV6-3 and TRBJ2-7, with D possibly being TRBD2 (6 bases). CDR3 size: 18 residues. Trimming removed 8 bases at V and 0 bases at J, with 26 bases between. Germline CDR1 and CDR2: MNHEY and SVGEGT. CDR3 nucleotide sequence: TGTGCCAGCGGATCGTGGGGCGCTTATAGCGGAACCTCCTACGAGCAGTACTTC. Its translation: CASGSWGAYSGTSYEQYF.

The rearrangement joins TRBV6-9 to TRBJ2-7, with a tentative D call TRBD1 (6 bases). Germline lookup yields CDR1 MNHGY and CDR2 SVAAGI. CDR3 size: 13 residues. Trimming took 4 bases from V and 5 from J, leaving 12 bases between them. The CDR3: CASSWETGNEQYF. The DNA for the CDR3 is TGTGCCAGCAGTTGGGAAACAGGGAACGAGCAGTACTTC.

The CDR3 bases are TGTGCCAGCAGCTCCCCAGGCAGGGGGCAAGGCTACACCTTC. It codes for CASSSPGRGQGYTF. The gene calls are TRBV5-4 and TRBJ1-2; 8 nucleotides line up with TRBD1. This CDR3 region has 14 residues. CDR1 and CDR2 from the germline V gene are SGHNT and YYREEE (reference sequence). V dropped 3 bases and J dropped 8; count of bases not matched to a gene: 9. The variable domain in full, completed from reference TRBV5-4 and TRBJ1-2, reads ETGVTQSPTHLIKTRGQQVTLRCSSQSGHNTVSWYQQALGQGPQFIFQYYREEENGRGNFPPRFSGLQFPNYSSELNVNALELDDSALYLCASSSPGRGQGYTFGSGTRLTVV.

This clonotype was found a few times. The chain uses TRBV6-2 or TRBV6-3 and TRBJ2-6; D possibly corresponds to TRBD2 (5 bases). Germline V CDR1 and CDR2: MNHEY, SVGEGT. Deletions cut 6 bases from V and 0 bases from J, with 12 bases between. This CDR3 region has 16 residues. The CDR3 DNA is TGTGCCAGCAGCCGGACTCAATACTCTGGGGCCAACGTCCTGACTTTC. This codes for CASSRTQYSGANVLTF.